Given below is one T cell receptor (beta chain) in context. The antigen this receptor binds is unknown. No clone much larger than this one lies a single base away; base qualities are absent. The sample belongs to a study of graft-versus-host responses after intestinal transplantation (dated by TCRdb to about 2021). About the study as a whole: Multivisceral, liver-intestinal, or isolated intestinal transplants were received by the recipients. Anti-thymocyte globulin induction was given to all recipients, followed by maintenance tacrolimus and steroids for two to three years. Bulk TCR-beta CDR3 sequencing was used to track graft-versus-host and host-versus-graft alloreactive T cell clones in the graft, circulation and bone marrow after intestinal transplantation. To identify alloreactive clones, pre-transplant mixed lymphocyte reaction products were sequenced and compared with unstimulated pre-transplant donor and recipient T cells. The cohort enrolled fewer than 25 intestinal transplant recipients including one retransplant, and a few patients lacking pretransplant specimens were excluded. Donor T cell macrochimerism was defined as a peak of at least 4% donor T cells among recipient peripheral blood mononuclear cells. Rather than being sequenced by the commercial service, samples from three later patients were sequenced in-house on an Illumina MiSeq and processed with MiXCR.

Beyond this particular receptor, the publication reports: GvH clones were detected in recipient bone marrow, and some of these GvH clones were observed earlier in ileal mucosa or blood, consistent with an intestinal mucosal origin. Patients with donor T cell macrochimerism had high GvH to HvG T cell clonal ratios in their allografts. The relatively low number and heterogeneity of intestinal transplant patients limited the conclusions. Early after transplant, peak levels of circulating GvH clones were found to be associated with declines in HvG clones.

The method was the immunoSEQ multiplex PCR assay. For most patients, genomic DNA was isolated with the Qiagen DNeasy Blood and Tissue Kit and sent frozen to Adaptive Biotechnologies for TCR sequencing. For most patients, genomic DNA was subjected to high-throughput TCR-beta CDR3 sequencing by Adaptive Biotechnologies. As for the authors' bioinformatics: Adaptive's ImmunoSEQ software was the source of the TCR sequencing data for approximately 18 patients, while three other patients were processed with MiXCR and VDJtools. CD4 versus CD8 sorting errors were corrected by removing sequences found in both subsets at a frequency ratio below 5:1. CDR3 nucleotide sequences shared by donor and recipient were removed because the origin of these sequences could not be assigned. To be classed as alloreactive, a clone needed at least 2-fold expansion over unstimulated cells and a minimum CFSE-low frequency of 0.002% (template counts) or 0.001% (read counts). Clones were considered mappable if detected in sequenced pre-transplant spleen, lymph node, or MLR CFSE-low populations of the donor or recipient. The cumulative frequency of alloreactive clones was calculated as a percentage of all sequences, weighted by copy number. Held by TCRdb, this immuneACCESS table contains in-frame sequences only and omits some clones. Under half of the omission traces to an unresolved V gene where checked; the cause of the rest is unknown. V and J calls plus clone size are reproduced from that table; the DNA served to infer D and trimming. This sample lists about 85,000 clones; less than 95% were detected once. 7.6% of the sample lies in the top ten.

The label giving this sample's time point can be read as: cells obtained before transplantation from donor or recipient. CD3+CD4+ and CD3+CD8+ populations were FACS-sorted from unstimulated pre-transplant donor and recipient cells taken from spleen or lymph nodes. Taken from cysteine to phenylalanine, the CDR3 has 12 residues. Of all the DNA, just the CDR3 is kept, 36 bases in frame from base 1. Looking up the germline V gene (reference sequence) yields CDR1 MNHEY and CDR2 SMNVEV. The germline ends are 10 bases apart after V is trimmed by 3 bases and J by 10 bases. The sequenced sample was unstimulated CD8+ T cells sorted from spleen or lymph node cells, obtained before transplant. This receptor was taken from a human donor who was the organ donor for an intestinal transplant. The rearranged segments are TRBV27 and TRBJ2-1; the D gene is perhaps TRBD1 or TRBD2, each of them matching over 5 bases. The CDR3 amino acid sequence is: CASSFRDGEQFF. The DNA sequence reads TGTGCCAGCAGTTTTCGGGACGGCGAGCAGTTCTTC.